One sample yielded the 20 T cell receptor beta chains listed below, sequenced in a study of immune evolution from preneoplasia to lung adenocarcinoma (TCRdb year 2021). The protocol used for the library was the immunoSEQ multiplex PCR assay. In its TCRdb copy, this immuneACCESS table keeps in-frame sequences only and misses some clones. Where compared with another copy, unresolved V genes explain less than half of these, and the others have no known cause. The sample table contains 2,000 to 2,500 clones; only one count was recorded for roughly 85% of them. Roughly 8.9% of the sample lies in the top ten. Specimen: FFPE normal lung tissue adjacent to the tumor. The receptors originated from a person between 45 and 65 years old with lung adenocarcinoma.

This clone rates as large. This chain connects TRBV9 to TRBJ2-3; no definite D call. CDR1 SGDLS and CDR2 YYNGEE come from the germline V gene. The CDR3 is made up of 19 amino acids. Trimming took off 0 bases at V and 4 bases at J, with 24 bases between the two ends. The CDR3: CASSVDGRAQGLRSDTQYF. CDR3 sequence (DNA): TGTGCCAGCAGCGTAGATGGTAGGGCCCAAGGATTGAGGTCAGATACGCAGTATTTT.

The V gene is TRBV7-9, the J gene TRBJ2-3, with D unclear. The CDR3 is 12 amino acids. Looked up from germline, CDR1 is SEHNR and CDR2 is FQNEAQ (reference sequence). Deletions cut 7 bases from V and 5 bases from J, with 10 bases between. CDR3: CASISPLDTQYF. The CDR3 nucleotides are TGTGCCAGCATCTCCCCCTTAGATACGCAGTATTTT.

The V gene is TRBV5-1, the J gene TRBJ2-5, with TRBD2 identical over 7 bases. The CDR3 has 16 residues. V gave up 4 bases and J gave up 1 base; unmatched junction bases: 10. CDR1 and CDR2 from the germline V gene are SGHRS and YFSETQ. The CDR3 is CASSVSGRGIQETQYF. For the CDR3, the DNA is TGCGCCAGCAGCGTTAGTGGGCGGGGGATCCAAGAGACCCAGTACTTC.

The chain joins TRBV7-6 to TRBJ2-7, with TRBD1 as a possible D gene (5 bases). The V end lost 0 bases, the J end lost 10 bases, and 16 bases lay between the germline ends. The germline V gene has CDR1 SGHVS and CDR2 FNYEAQ. CDR3 size: 14 residues. The CDR3 region has the DNA TGTGCCAGCAGCTTAGCCCAGGGTTTAGTGGAACAGTACTTC. This encodes CASSLAQGLVEQYF.

This rearrangement joins TRBV30 to TRBJ2-2, with no clear D. The germline CDR1 and CDR2 sequences are GTSNPN and SVGIG (reference sequence). V dropped 4 bases and J dropped 2 bases, with 2 bases sitting between them. This CDR3 is 11 amino acids long. The CDR3 here is CAWINTGELFF. CDR3 DNA: TGTGCCTGGATAAACACCGGGGAGCTGTTTTTT.

The V call is TRBV5-6, the J call TRBJ1-5, with no clear D. Germline V gene sequence: CDR1 SGHDT, CDR2 YYEEEE. The V end was cut by 0 bases, the J end by 9 bases, with 13 bases between. This CDR3 has 14 amino acids. The CDR3 region has the DNA TGTGCCAGCAGCTTGGGAACGGTTACCGCGCCCCAGCATTTT. Translating gives CASSLGTVTAPQHF.

The chain is built from TRBV20-1 and TRBJ2-1; D is undetermined. Trimming removed 0 bases at V and 10 bases at J, with 4 bases between. Germline loops: CDR1 DFQATT, CDR2 SNEGSKA (reference sequence). There are 10 residues in the CDR3. The CDR3 bases are TGCAGTGCTAGAGATGACGAGCAGTTCTTC. Amino acids: CSARDDEQFF.

The sample holds a few counts of this clone. The chain uses TRBV18 and TRBJ2-1; 10 bases line up with TRBD2. Trimming removed 0 bases from V and 9 bases from J; junction bases left unmatched: 8. The CDR3 loop spans 16 amino acids. In germline, CDR1 is KGHSH, CDR2 LQKENI. The CDR3 coding sequence is TGTGCCAGCTCACCACCGGATTTAGCGGGAGGTCTTGAGCAGTTCTTC. This encodes CASSPPDLAGGLEQFF.

This chain links TRBV29-1 with TRBJ2-7, with 7 bases fitting TRBD2. The CDR3 has 12 residues. V shed 7 bases and J 0 bases; nucleotides not matched to a gene: 3. Germline V CDR1 and CDR2: SQVTM, ANQGSEA. The CDR3 reads CSAGGSSYEQYF. The CDR3 DNA reads as TGCAGCGCCGGGGGGAGCTCCTACGAGCAGTACTTC.

This clone was seen only once. This rearrangement joins TRBV4-3 to TRBJ1-1; a possible D gene is TRBD1 (6 bases). CDR1 and CDR2 from the germline V gene are LGHNA and YSLEER. V shed 0 bases and J shed 1 base, with 12 bases lying between them. This CDR3 is 16 amino acids long. This CDR3 is CASSQDSGARNTEAFF. The CDR3 DNA sequence: TGCGCCAGCAGCCAAGATTCAGGGGCGCGGAACACTGAAGCTTTCTTT.

V usage is TRBV5-8 and J usage is TRBJ1-3; 7 bases map to TRBD1. The CDR3 has 15 residues. Germline lookup yields CDR1 SGHTS and CDR2 YDEGEE. The ends lost 4 bases at V and 4 bases at J; junction bases unmatched: 8. As DNA, the CDR3 is TGTGCCAGCAGCCTTCACGGGACAGTCGGAAACACCATATATTTT. Residues: CASSLHGTVGNTIYF. Together with reference TRBV5-8 and TRBJ1-3, the CDR3 gives the full variable domain: EAGVTQSPTHLIKTRGQQATLRCSPISGHTSVYWYQQALGLGLQFLLWYDEGEERNRGNFPPRFSGRQFPNYSSELNVNALELEDSALYLCASSLHGTVGNTIYFGEGSWLTVV.

This chain connects TRBV6-1 to TRBJ2-7; D uncertain. The CDR3 runs to 17 residues. CDR1 is MNHNS, CDR2 SASEGT, per germline. V was shortened by 4 bases and J by 0 bases, with 19 bases between the two germline ends. The CDR3 loop reads CASSASWSALNSYEQYF. The CDR3 DNA reads as TGTGCCAGCAGTGCTTCGTGGTCAGCGCTGAACTCCTACGAGCAGTACTTC.

The rearrangement uses TRBV30 and TRBJ2-7; tentatively, D is TRBD1 (5 bases). Trimming cost V 1 base and J 2 bases, with 9 bases left between them. Germline CDR1 and CDR2: GTSNPN and SVGIG (reference sequence). CDR3 length: 13 amino acids. Here the CDR3 reads CAWSEGSAYEQYF. For the CDR3, the DNA is TGTGCCTGGAGTGAGGGGTCCGCCTACGAGCAGTACTTC.

The gene calls are TRBV2 and TRBJ1-2, with TRBD1 identical over 7 bases. The CDR3 has 12 amino acids. Germline V gene data show CDR1 as SNHLY and CDR2 as FYNNEI. The V and J ends lost 6 bases and 8 bases, in that order; junction bases with no gene match: 6. CDR3 loop: CASRADRVGYTF. DNA for the CDR3: TGTGCCAGCAGAGCAGACAGGGTCGGCTACACCTTC.

The chain recombines TRBV28 with TRBJ1-1, with unresolved D. The germline CDR1 and CDR2 sequences are MDHEN and SYDVKM. The CDR3 loop spans 14 amino acids. V was clipped by 2 bases and J by 1 base, with 8 bases between them. DNA for the CDR3: TGTGCCAGCAGTTTACCCACAGAGAACACTGAAGCTTTCTTT. Protein: CASSLPTENTEAFF.

The V gene is TRBV30, the J gene TRBJ1-2; TRBD1 matches 9 bases. V was pared by 7 bases and J by 3 bases, with 9 bases of the junction left unmatched. The V gene's germline CDR1 is GTSNPN and CDR2 SVGIG (reference sequence). CDR3 length equals 14 residues. The CDR3 DNA sequence: TGTGCCTCCCAGAGGGACAGGGATGACTATGGCTACACCTTC. Protein product: CASQRDRDDYGYTF.

The V gene is TRBV5-4, the J gene TRBJ2-6; the D gene is possibly TRBD1 (6 bases). Germline CDR1 and CDR2: SGHNT and YYREEE (reference sequence). V was cut by 4 bases and J by 4 bases, with 18 bases left in between. The CDR3 has 17 residues. The CDR3 spells CASSPILGQKGANVLTF. As DNA, the CDR3 is TGTGCCAGCAGCCCTATCCTCGGACAGAAAGGGGCCAACGTCCTGACTTTC.

The chain employs TRBV13 and TRBJ2-1; D is uncertain. Germline V gene data show CDR1 as PRHDT and CDR2 as FYEKMQ (reference sequence). The ends were cut back, 3 bases at V and 8 bases at J, with 11 bases in the middle. The CDR3 extends over 13 amino acids. The CDR3 DNA sequence: TGTGCCAGCAGCTTCCCTGGGTTCGATGAGCAGTTCTTC. Encoded protein: CASSFPGFDEQFF.

The chain is built from TRBV7-6 and TRBJ1-4; tentatively, D is TRBD1 (5 bases). Trimming took off 4 bases at V and 7 bases at J, with 13 bases between the two ends. Germline CDR1 reads SGHVS; CDR2 reads FNYEAQ. This CDR3 is built from 14 residues. The CDR3 DNA follows: TGTGCCAGCAGCTCCGGGGGACTCAGTGAAAAACTGTTTTTT. This gives the protein CASSSGGLSEKLFF.

The rearrangement joins TRBV9 to TRBJ2-2, with D tentatively TRBD1 or TRBD2 (5 bases each). V was trimmed by 4 bases and J by 7 bases, leaving 20 bases between them. CDR1 SGDLS and CDR2 YYNGEE come from the germline V gene. The CDR3 totals 16 residues. CDR3 sequence reads: CASSSTGTLGGGELFF. The CDR3 DNA reads as TGTGCCAGCAGCTCAACCGGGACCCTTGGGGGCGGGGAGCTGTTTTTT.